This T cell receptor beta chain was retrieved from a study of T-cell memory formation after mild COVID-19. Overall study: TCR clusters mostly belonged to single donors. Study-wide points: Of the contracting clones, CD4+ ones lay mainly in CM and EM, and CD8+ ones in EMRA. Detection of some responders pre-infection suggested pre-existing cross-reactive memory T cells participated.

There are a few counts of this clonotype. Its antigen is not known. Germline values: CDR1 LNHNV, CDR2 YYDKDF (reference sequence). The CDR3 totals 14 residues. The V end was cut by 6 bases, the J end by 3 bases, with 12 bases between. TCRdb ran MiXCR on the 5' RACE reads and lists one entry per CDR3 protein. The repertoire holds 150,000 to 200,000 distinct CDR3 sequences, with 20% to 25% as singletons. This clonotype originated in an adult woman who had mild COVID-19 (a few samples of this study predate the infection). Cell type and time point are not known. This chain uses TRBV15 with TRBJ1-5; D is possibly TRBD1 (6 bases). Sequences were obtained from PBMCs or a T cell subset sorted from them (not recorded which). The CDR3 spells CATRWSGVNQPQHF. The CDR3 DNA reads TGTGCCACCAGGTGGTCAGGGGTCAATCAGCCCCAGCATTTT. Variable domain in full (rest from reference TRBV15 and TRBJ1-5): DAMVIQNPRYQVTQFGKPVTLSCSQTLNHNVMYWYQQKSSQAPKLLFHYYDKDFNNEADTPDNFQSRRPNTSFCFLDIRSPGLGDTAMYLCATRWSGVNQPQHFGDGTRLSIL.